Below, one T cell receptor beta chain is given with its context. This clone has just one count. Its antigen has not been determined. No per-base quality is available; no much larger clone lies one base away. This entry belongs to a study of OX40 agonist ivuxolimab in advanced cancers. In terms of the full investigation: The costimulatory receptor OX40 (CD134) was targeted by ivuxolimab, a fully human IgG2 agonistic monoclonal antibody. Intravenous ivuxolimab was administered to patients every 2 weeks at six dose levels: 0.01, 0.1, 0.3, 1.5, 3 and 10 mg/kg. Among the roughly 52 dose-escalation patients, 19 had hepatocellular carcinoma, 15 or so melanoma, 9 renal cell carcinoma and 9 head and neck cancer. The dose-escalation cohort was 82.7% male with a mean age of about 65 years, ranging from about 23 to 85. Patients were allowed to have had prior anti-PD-1, anti-PD-L1 or anti-CTLA-4 therapy, and approximately 39% of the dose-escalation patients had been treated with checkpoint inhibitors. Partial responses were achieved by three dose-escalation patients, of whom one had hepatocellular carcinoma and two had cutaneous melanoma. Peripheral TCRbeta sequencing was intended to test whether TCR sequence diversity was altered and clonal T-cell expansion was caused by ivuxolimab. The paper reports the monotherapy dose-escalation portion (N of about 54 patients) of the phase I ivuxolimab trial. What the authors observed across the whole study: The antigen specificity of the peripheral T cells that underwent clonal expansion was not determined. Low levels of normalized T-cell clonal expansion were also seen in some nonresponding patients. On average, CD8+ T cells showed more expanded clones than CD4+ T cells after ivuxolimab. At doses of 0.1 to 3.0 mg/kg, clonal expansion of both CD4+ and CD8+ T cells in blood was seen between baseline and week 6. Partial responders in the 0.1-3.0 mg/kg groups had among the lowest normalized peripheral clonal expansion, especially among CD8+ T cells.

Patients with a history of autoimmune disease or receiving systemic immunosuppression were excluded from the trial. Peripheral blood for TCR sequencing was collected from all dose cohorts at baseline, on cycle 4 day 1, and on cycle 7 day 1. Samples came from an open-label, multicenter, first-in-human phase I dose-escalation trial of ivuxolimab. The trial enrolled adults with locally advanced or metastatic head and neck squamous cell, hepatocellular, melanoma or renal cell carcinoma. Before TCR sequencing, CD4+ and CD8+ T cells were separately sorted from peripheral blood. Per the germline V gene, MDHEN is the CDR1 and SYDVKM is the CDR2. The CDR3 starts with the cysteine, ends with the phenylalanine, and has 15 residues. Only the CDR3 DNA is retained, 45 bases long and in frame from the first base. Clipping removes 5 bases from V and 2 bases from J, with 9 as the unmatched junction base count. Genomic DNA was extracted from sorted cells for sequencing of the TCRbeta CDR3 region. TCRbeta CDR3 regions were sequenced using the immunoSEQ Assay. The table was pulled from immuneACCESS by TCRdb, which kept in-frame rearrangements only. Such tables lose some clones; where checked, under half of the loss comes from unresolved V genes, and the rest has no known cause. Counted in this sample were fewer than 75,000 clones; about 88% of them appeared once. The ten largest clones represent roughly 0.67% of the sample.

The TCR sequence derives from an adult with an advanced solid tumor such as melanoma, head and neck, liver or kidney cancer. The sequence is built from TRBV28 and TRBJ2-7, with TRBD2 identical over 7 junction bases. This sample comprised CD4+ or CD8+ T cells sorted from blood, obtained in a trial of the OX40 agonist ivuxolimab. The DNA sequence is TGTGCCAGCAGTCCGATGAGCGGGATTACCTACGAGCAGTACTTC. This is translated as CASSPMSGITYEQYF.